This T cell receptor (beta chain) originates from a study of blood T cells in healthy people across ages. The V end lost 2 bases, the J end lost 6 bases, and 12 bases lay between the germline ends. Per germline, CDR1 MNHEY and CDR2 SMNVEV (reference sequence). The CDR3 runs 14 residues. A sample-barcoded 5' primer and a J-beta primer mix were used in a second PCR of roughly 7 to 11 cycles. MiXCR, run by TCRdb on the 5' RACE reads, gives a single entry per CDR3 protein. This table has some 1.6 million distinct CDR3 sequences, approximately 32% appearing once. Material for sequencing was blood. The chain uses TRBV27 and TRBJ2-3; D call uncertain. The sequence derives from a woman in her thirties in good health. CDR3 protein: CASSLTLGGDTQYF. The CDR3, as DNA: TGTGCCAGCAGTTTAACCCTAGGTGGGGATACGCAGTATTTT.